This is a list of T cell receptor beta chains from one sample in a study of cytomegalovirus exposure and HLA in healthy donors. Assay: immunoSEQ multiplex PCR; the TCRdb copy retains only in-frame clones and omits some. The profile covers about 120,000 clones, with 70% to 80% appearing a single time and around 4.4% taken by the ten largest. The sequencing sample was made of PBMCs. The receptors originated from a man in his thirties or forties in good health and CMV-seropositive. Each CDR3 is given with its conserved first and last residue. The order of the fields is V gene, J gene, CDR3 protein.

>TRBV5-1|TRBJ1-2
CASRPGDGGYTF
>TRBV6-5|TRBJ2-1
CASRYNGLAVYNEQFF
>TRBV5-1|TRBJ1-2
CASSFGGNYGYTF
>TRBV5-5|TRBJ1-6
CASSFGTAPRNSPLHF
>TRBV7-2|TRBJ1-3
CASSLTPLFGGSGNTIYF
>TRBV5-1|NA
CASSFLAADPYEQYF
>TRBV20-1|TRBJ2-7
CSADQGDEQYF
>TRBV9|TRBJ2-2
CASSVGSGLTGELFF
>TRBV4-3|TRBJ1-1
CASSQDWGGANTEAFF
>TRBV19|TRBJ2-2
CASSPAGDTGELFF
>TRBV5-1|TRBJ2-3
CASSLGRGQIPTDTQYF
>TRBV29-1|TRBJ1-1
CSVGDLYTEAFF
>TRBV9|TRBJ1-2
CASSVSGGFGYGYTF